This TCR beta chain was sequenced during a study of T cell changes during pregnancy in multiple sclerosis. Germline V gene lookup returns CDR1 MGHDK and CDR2 SYGVNS. Trimming cost V 6 bases and J 6 bases, with 17 bases left between them. The CDR3 runs to 14 residues. Data came from immunoSEQ multiplex PCR; TCRdb stores just in-frame clones and leaves some out. The sample consists of tens of thousands of clones, roughly 90% of them appearing once. Here the sequenced sample was CD4+ T cells from peripheral blood mononuclear cells, taken in the first trimester of pregnancy. This chain links TRBV25-1 with TRBJ1-2; D might be TRBD1 (6 bases). This clonotype was sampled from a female donor in good health, enrolled as a control in a pregnancy study. Here the CDR3 reads CASRETAGADGYTF. The CDR3 DNA is TGTGCCAGCAGGGAGACCGCAGGGGCTGATGGCTACACCTTC.